The T cell receptor beta chain described here comes from a study of human T cells and chemical hapten exposure. Study-wide findings and caveats: As the donors had alopecia, their immune response may differ from healthy people's. TCRs at a frequency above 1 in 1000 stayed unchanged with DPC sensitization. Expanded TCR sets contained significantly more large CDR3 similarity clusters than controls.

TCRdb recomputed calls from the RACE reads with MiXCR, one row per CDR3 protein. The table has tens of thousands of distinct CDR3 sequences, about 7.5% seen once. Time point of the sample: patch test 1, 2 weeks after DPC sensitization. Treatment described: therapeutic diphenylcyclopropenone sensitization with weekly scalp DPC. Non-pregnant alopecia patients aged 18 to 70, suitable for DPC therapy. The CDR3 has 12 amino acids. The V gene lost 7 bases and the J gene lost 7 bases, with 12 bases spanning the gap. Germline loops: CDR1 SGHTA, CDR2 FQGNSA. This clonotype was counted only a few times. Its antigen is undetermined.

This clonotype was sampled from a young woman with alopecia areata. Some clones in this sample may be carry-over from other donors' samples. The rearrangement joins TRBV7-2 to TRBJ2-3; the D is unclear. The source was whole blood, collected in connection with sensitization to the hapten diphenylcyclopropenone (DPC). CDR3 loop: CASNPVRNTQYF. CDR3 DNA: TGTGCCAGCAACCCCGTTCGTAATACGCAGTATTTT. Combining the CDR3 with reference TRBV7-2 and TRBJ2-3 gives the whole variable domain GAGVSQSPSNKVTEKGKDVELRCDPISGHTALYWYRQSLGQGLEFLIYFQGNSAPDKSGLPSDRFSAERTGGSVSTLTIQRTQQEDSAVYLCASNPVRNTQYFGPGTRLTVL.